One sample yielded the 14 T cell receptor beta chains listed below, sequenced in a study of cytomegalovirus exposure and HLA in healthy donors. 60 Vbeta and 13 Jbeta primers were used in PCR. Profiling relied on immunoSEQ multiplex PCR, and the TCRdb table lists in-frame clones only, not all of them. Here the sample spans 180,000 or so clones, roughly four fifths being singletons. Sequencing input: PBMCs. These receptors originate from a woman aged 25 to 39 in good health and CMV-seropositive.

CDR3 sequence reads: CASSGQGARGTEAFF. CDR3 DNA: TGTGCCAGCAGCGGACAGGGGGCGAGGGGCACTGAAGCTTTCTTT. The chain recombines TRBV9 with TRBJ1-1; 10 bases fit TRBD1. The V gene's germline CDR1 is SGDLS and CDR2 YYNGEE. This CDR3 has 15 amino acids. J gave up 4 bases and V 3 bases, and 6 bases lay outside the gene matches.

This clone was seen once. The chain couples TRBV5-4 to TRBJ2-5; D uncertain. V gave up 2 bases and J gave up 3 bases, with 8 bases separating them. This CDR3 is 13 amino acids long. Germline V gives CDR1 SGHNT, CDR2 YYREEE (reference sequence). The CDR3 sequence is CASSFEAEETQYF. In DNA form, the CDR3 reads TGTGCCAGCAGCTTTGAGGCAGAAGAGACCCAGTACTTC.

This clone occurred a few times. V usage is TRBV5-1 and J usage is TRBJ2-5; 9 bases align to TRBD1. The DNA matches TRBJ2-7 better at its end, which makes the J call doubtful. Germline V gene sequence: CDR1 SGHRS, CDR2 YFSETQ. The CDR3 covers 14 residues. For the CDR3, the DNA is TGCGCCAGCAGCATACCGGGACAGGGCCACGAGCAGTACTTC. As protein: CASSIPGQGHEQYF.

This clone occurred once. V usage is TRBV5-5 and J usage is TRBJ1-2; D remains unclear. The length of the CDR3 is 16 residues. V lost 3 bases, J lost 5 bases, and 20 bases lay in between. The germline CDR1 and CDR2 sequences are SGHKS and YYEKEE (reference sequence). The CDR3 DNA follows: TGTGCCAGCAGCTCCCTCCCCGAGAGCGGGCGGTATGGCTACACCTTC. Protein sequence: CASSSLPESGRYGYTF.

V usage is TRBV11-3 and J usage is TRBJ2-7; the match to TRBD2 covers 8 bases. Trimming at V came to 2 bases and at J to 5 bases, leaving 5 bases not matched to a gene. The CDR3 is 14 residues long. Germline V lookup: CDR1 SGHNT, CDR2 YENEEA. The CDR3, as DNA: TGTGCCAGCAGCTTAAGCGGGAGTCAGGACGAGCAGTACTTC. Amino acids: CASSLSGSQDEQYF.

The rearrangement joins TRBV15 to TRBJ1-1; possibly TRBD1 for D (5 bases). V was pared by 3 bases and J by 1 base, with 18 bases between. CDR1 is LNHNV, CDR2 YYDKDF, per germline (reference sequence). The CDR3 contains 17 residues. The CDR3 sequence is CATSSGRDSIPNTEAFF. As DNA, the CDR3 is TGTGCCACCAGCAGTGGGAGGGACTCCATCCCGAACACTGAAGCTTTCTTT. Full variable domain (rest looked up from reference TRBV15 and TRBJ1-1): DAMVIQNPRYQVTQFGKPVTLSCSQTLNHNVMYWYQQKSSQAPKLLFHYYDKDFNNEADTPDNFQSRRPNTSFCFLDIRSPGLGDTAMYLCATSSGRDSIPNTEAFFGQGTRLTVV.

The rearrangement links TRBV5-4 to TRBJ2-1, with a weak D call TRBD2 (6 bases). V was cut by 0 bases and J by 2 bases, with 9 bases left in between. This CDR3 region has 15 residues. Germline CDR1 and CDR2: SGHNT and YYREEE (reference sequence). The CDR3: CASSLVSGAYNEQFF. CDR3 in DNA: TGTGCCAGCAGCTTGGTTAGCGGAGCCTACAATGAGCAGTTCTTC.

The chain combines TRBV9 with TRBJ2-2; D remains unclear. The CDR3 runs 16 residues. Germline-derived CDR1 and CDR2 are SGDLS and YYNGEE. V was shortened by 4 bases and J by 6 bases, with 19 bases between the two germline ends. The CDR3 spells CASSPRGQRKAGELFF. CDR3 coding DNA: TGTGCCAGCAGCCCCCGTGGGCAACGGAAGGCCGGGGAGCTGTTTTTT.

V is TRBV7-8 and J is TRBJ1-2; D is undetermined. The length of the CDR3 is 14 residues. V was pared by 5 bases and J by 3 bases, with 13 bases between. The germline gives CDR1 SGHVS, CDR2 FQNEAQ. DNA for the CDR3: TGTGCCAGCAGCGAAGACGGGAGGGACTATGGCTACACCTTC. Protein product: CASSEDGRDYGYTF.

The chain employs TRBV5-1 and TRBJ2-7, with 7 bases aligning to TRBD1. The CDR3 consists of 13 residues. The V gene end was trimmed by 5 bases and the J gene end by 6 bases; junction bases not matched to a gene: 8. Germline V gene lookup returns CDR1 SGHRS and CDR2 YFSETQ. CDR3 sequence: CASREGTASEQYF. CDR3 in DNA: TGCGCCAGCAGGGAAGGGACAGCGTCCGAGCAGTACTTC.

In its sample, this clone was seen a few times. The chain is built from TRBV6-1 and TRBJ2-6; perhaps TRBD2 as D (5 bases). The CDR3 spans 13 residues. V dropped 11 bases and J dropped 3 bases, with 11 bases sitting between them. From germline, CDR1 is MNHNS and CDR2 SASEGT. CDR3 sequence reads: CAGGLVGANVLTF. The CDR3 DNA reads TGTGCCGGCGGGCTAGTTGGGGCCAACGTCCTGACTTTC.

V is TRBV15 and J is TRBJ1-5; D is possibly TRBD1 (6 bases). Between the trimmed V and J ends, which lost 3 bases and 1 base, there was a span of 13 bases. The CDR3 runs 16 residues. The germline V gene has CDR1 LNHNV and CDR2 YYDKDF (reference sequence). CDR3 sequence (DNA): TGTGCCACCAGCAGTGCTCAGGGGCCGAGCAATCAGCCCCAGCATTTT. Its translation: CATSSAQGPSNQPQHF. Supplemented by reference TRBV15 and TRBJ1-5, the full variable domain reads DAMVIQNPRYQVTQFGKPVTLSCSQTLNHNVMYWYQQKSSQAPKLLFHYYDKDFNNEADTPDNFQSRRPNTSFCFLDIRSPGLGDTAMYLCATSSAQGPSNQPQHFGDGTRLSIL.

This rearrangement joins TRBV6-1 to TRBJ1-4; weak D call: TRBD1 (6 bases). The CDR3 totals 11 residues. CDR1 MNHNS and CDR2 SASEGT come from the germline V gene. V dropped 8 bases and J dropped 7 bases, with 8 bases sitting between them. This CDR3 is CASGQIEKLFF. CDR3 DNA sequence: TGTGCCAGCGGACAGATTGAAAAACTGTTTTTT.

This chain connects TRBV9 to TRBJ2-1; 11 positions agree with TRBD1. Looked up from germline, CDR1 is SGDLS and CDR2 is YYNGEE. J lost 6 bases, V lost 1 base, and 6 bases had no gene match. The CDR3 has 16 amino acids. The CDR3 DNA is TGTGCCAGCAGCGTATCAGTTGGGACAGGGGGCAATGAGCAGTTCTTC. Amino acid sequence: CASSVSVGTGGNEQFF. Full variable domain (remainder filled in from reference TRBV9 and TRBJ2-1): DSGVTQTPKHLITATGQRVTLRCSPRSGDLSVYWYQQSLDQGLQFLIQYYNGEERAKGNILERFSAQQFPDLHSELNLSSLELGDSALYFCASSVSVGTGGNEQFFGPGTRLTVL.